This T cell receptor beta chain was documented in a study of T cells after posttransplantation cyclophosphamide. Notes on the study in general: Donor-recipient repertoire similarity was low at 1-2 months, rising over year one. Recipient CMV seropositivity and CMV reactivation strongly tracked TRB clonality. Skin or GI-infiltrating T cells shared few TRB sequences with blood.

Cyclophosphamide on days +3 and +4 followed busulfan-fludarabine conditioning and a marrow graft. This CDR3 contains 16 residues. V gave up 5 bases and J gave up 1 base; unmatched junction bases: 7. Per germline, CDR1 SGHTA and CDR2 FQGTGA. The assay was immunoSEQ multiplex PCR, and TCRdb's table has in-frame clones only and misses some. The profile covers under 25,000 clones, none occurring a single time. Many counts were recorded for this clone. Its antigen remains unidentified. The sequence derives from a male patient in his late teens or twenties who received an allogeneic stem cell transplant from a related donor, was CMV-positive, and had no GVHD. Some T cells may be supplied by the graft donor. The sample was PBMCs, taken after allogeneic stem cell transplant with posttransplant cyclophosphamide. V usage is TRBV7-3 and J usage is TRBJ2-1, with 8 positions matching TRBD1. For the CDR3, the DNA is TGTGCCAGCAGCCCCCGAGGGACAGGTTCCTACAATGAGCAGTTCTTC. Translated: CASSPRGTGSYNEQFF.